Below are 23 T cell receptor beta chains sequenced from a single sample in a study of blood T cell repertoires in COVID-19. Only in-frame clones appear in the TCRdb table, and some are missing; sequencing was by immunoSEQ multiplex PCR. Among tens of thousands of clones listed, about 85% were seen once. Specimen: peripheral blood. The receptor set was obtained from a human donor in a cohort sampled during active COVID-19.

The chain couples TRBV6-2 or TRBV6-3 to TRBJ1-2; D is perhaps TRBD1 (6 bases). V was shortened by 2 bases and J by 4 bases, with 11 bases between the two germline ends. Per the germline V gene, CDR1 is MNHEY and CDR2 is SVGEGT. There are 14 residues in the CDR3. The CDR3 reads CASSYQQGGYGYTF. The DNA of the CDR3 is TGTGCCAGCAGTTACCAACAGGGCGGCTATGGCTACACCTTC.

This chain joins TRBV27 and TRBJ2-1, with a weak D call TRBD2 (5 bases). The CDR3 has 13 residues. Germline CDR1 MNHEY, CDR2 SMNVEV (reference sequence). V was cut by 3 bases and J by 10 bases, with 13 bases left in between. In DNA form, the CDR3 reads TGTGCCAGCAGTTTCCTGAAGACGGGGGAGCAGTTCTTC. This translates into CASSFLKTGEQFF.

This clone appeared once. The CDR3 coding sequence is TGTGCCAGCCGGATCGGGGTGAGCTATGGCTACACCTTC. Amino acid sequence: CASRIGVSYGYTF. The gene calls are TRBV28 and TRBJ1-2; D gene ambiguous. CDR1 is MDHEN, CDR2 SYDVKM, per germline. Trimming stripped 8 bases from V and 4 bases from J, with 14 bases between. The CDR3 covers 13 residues.

CDR3 loop: CASSPRGSGELFF. The CDR3 nucleotides read TGTGCCAGCAGTCCTAGGGGGTCCGGGGAGCTGTTTTTT. The gene calls are TRBV12-3 or TRBV12-4 and TRBJ2-2, with a weak D call TRBD1 (6 bases). There are 13 residues in the CDR3. The V and J ends lost 5 bases and 6 bases respectively, with 10 bases between them.

The chain employs TRBV6-5 and TRBJ1-1; D is possibly TRBD1 (5 bases). The germline V gene has CDR1 MNHEY and CDR2 SVGAGI. V was clipped by 6 bases and J by 8 bases, with 16 bases between them. The CDR3 totals 13 residues. The CDR3 is CASSRGHILEAFF. Here the CDR3 DNA reads TGTGCCAGCAGCCGCGGACACATACTAGAAGCTTTCTTT.

The V call is TRBV10-2, the J call TRBJ1-1; 8 bases align to TRBD1. J gave up 0 bases and V 10 bases, and 4 bases lay outside the gene matches. Germline CDR1 and CDR2: WSHSY and SAAADI. The CDR3 runs to 13 residues. CDR3 DNA sequence: TGCGCCACCGGACAGGGTATGAACACTGAAGCTTTCTTT. It translates to CATGQGMNTEAFF.

The rearrangement joins TRBV7-9 to TRBJ1-2, with 9 positions matching TRBD1. Per germline, CDR1 SEHNR and CDR2 FQNEAQ (reference sequence). Losses at the gene ends were 0 bases for V and 6 bases for J; bases not matched to a gene: 8. The CDR3 has 16 residues. The CDR3 reads CASSLASGTGKDGYTF. The CDR3 DNA is TGTGCCAGCAGCTTAGCCTCGGGGACAGGGAAGGATGGCTACACCTTC.

The chain joins TRBV25-1 to TRBJ1-6; tentatively, D is TRBD1 (6 bases). CDR3 length equals 15 residues. Germline CDR1 and CDR2: MGHDK and SYGVNS. Deletions cut 0 bases from V and 8 bases from J, with 11 bases between. The CDR3 is CASSEYGGADSPLHF. Written as DNA, the CDR3 is TGTGCCAGCAGTGAATACGGGGGGGCTGATTCACCCCTCCACTTT.

The genes are TRBV6-2 or TRBV6-3 and TRBJ1-6, with D possibly being TRBD1 (6 bases). The ends were cut back, 5 bases at V and 8 bases at J, with 19 bases in the middle. The CDR3 totals 16 residues. CDR1 and CDR2 (germline): MNHEY, SVGEGT. The DNA of the CDR3 is TGTGCCAGCAGTCGAGGACAGCCCACGGGCCATTCACCCCTCCACTTT. Its protein product is CASSRGQPTGHSPLHF.

V and J are TRBV19 and TRBJ1-6, with D maybe TRBD1 (5 bases). V was shortened by 6 bases and J by 0 bases, with 9 bases between the two germline ends. Germline CDR1 reads LNHDA; CDR2 reads SQIVND (reference sequence). The CDR3 has 15 residues. The CDR3 sequence is CASSQGSSYNSPLHF. The CDR3 nucleotides read TGTGCCAGTAGCCAGGGAAGCTCCTATAATTCACCCCTCCACTTT. Full variable domain (rest looked up from reference TRBV19 and TRBJ1-6): DGGITQSPKYLFRKEGQNVTLSCEQNLNHDAMYWYRQDPGQGLRLIYYSQIVNDFQKGDIAEGYSVSREKKESFPLTVTSAQKNPTAFYLCASSQGSSYNSPLHFGNGTRLTVT.

This rearrangement joins TRBV11-2 to TRBJ2-5; tentative D call: TRBD2 (6 bases). With 3 bases removed from V and 7 bases from J, the gap between germline ends came to 15 bases. Germline V gives CDR1 SGHAT, CDR2 FQNNGV. The CDR3 spans 14 residues. CDR3: CASSLVLVGGTQYF. DNA of the CDR3: TGTGCCAGCAGCTTGGTCTTGGTGGGGGGGACCCAGTACTTC.

On this clone: A junction end diverges from the germline sequence, so it may reflect a read error. DNA for the CDR3: TGTGCCAGCGGCCACAGGGGTGGCACCGGGGAGCTGTTTTTT. Translated: CASGHRGGTGELFF. The V and J genes are TRBV3-1 (or the pseudogene TRBV3-2) and TRBJ2-2; 7 bases align to TRBD1. Germline V CDR1 and CDR2: LGHDT, YNNKEL (reference sequence). The CDR3 spans 14 residues.

The CDR3, as DNA: TGTGCCAGCAGTTTAACAGATACGCAGTATTTT. This gives the protein CASSLTDTQYF. The chain is built from TRBV2 and TRBJ2-3; D is uncertain. From germline, CDR1 is SNHLY and CDR2 FYNNEI. V lost 5 bases to trimming and J lost 3 bases, with 3 bases between them. This CDR3 comprises 11 residues. Supplemented by reference TRBV2 and TRBJ2-3, the full variable domain reads EPEVTQTPSHQVTQMGQEVILRCVPISNHLYFYWYRQILGQKVEFLVSFYNNEISEKSEIFDDQFSVERPDGSNFTLKIRSTKLEDSAMYFCASSLTDTQYFGPGTRLTVL.

This clone is a singleton in its sample. The chain couples TRBV7-2 to TRBJ2-4; D may be TRBD1 (6 bases). Germline lookup yields CDR1 SGHTA and CDR2 FQGNSA. The CDR3 runs to 15 residues. V was pared by 1 base and J by 11 bases, with 18 bases between. The CDR3 DNA reads TGTGCCAGCAGCTTAGATGACAGACCACACAGGGTTCAGTACTTC. Its translation: CASSLDDRPHRVQYF. The full variable domain, its missing parts supplied by reference TRBV7-2 and TRBJ2-4, is GAGVSQSPSNKVTEKGKDVELRCDPISGHTALYWYRQSLGQGLEFLIYFQGNSAPDKSGLPSDRFSAERTGGSVSTLTIQRTQQEDSAVYLCASSLDDRPHRVQYFGAGTRLSVL.

The V call is TRBV7-9, the J call TRBJ2-1, with TRBD2 as a possible D gene (6 bases). Germline CDR1 is SEHNR and CDR2 is FQNEAQ (reference sequence). Trimming shortened V by 5 bases and J by 8 bases, and 13 bases separated the two germline ends. The CDR3 contains 13 residues. CDR3 in amino acids: CASSLYGGDEQFF. The DNA for the CDR3 is TGTGCCAGCAGCCTCTATGGAGGGGATGAGCAGTTCTTC.

This chain uses TRBV11-2 with TRBJ1-1; 7 bases are shared with TRBD1. Germline V gives CDR1 SGHAT, CDR2 FQNNGV. V trimming: 1 base; J trimming: 4 bases; junction bases outside the gene matches: 0. The CDR3 spans 13 residues. This CDR3 reads CASSLAGGTEAFF. The CDR3 DNA is TGTGCCAGCAGCTTAGCAGGGGGCACTGAAGCTTTCTTT.

The CDR3 loop is CASSSKTGADTQYF. In nucleotides, the CDR3 is TGCGCCAGCAGCTCTAAGACAGGGGCAGATACGCAGTATTTT. The rearrangement joins TRBV5-1 to TRBJ2-3; TRBD1 aligns across 8 bases. This CDR3 is built from 14 residues. V gave up 3 bases and J gave up 4 bases; unmatched junction bases: 4. Germline-derived CDR1 and CDR2 are SGHRS and YFSETQ. Full variable domain (rest looked up from reference TRBV5-1 and TRBJ2-3): KAGVTQTPRYLIKTRGQQVTLSCSPISGHRSVSWYQQTPGQGLQFLFEYFSETQRNKGNFPGRFSGRQFSNSRSEMNVSTLELGDSALYLCASSSKTGADTQYFGPGTRLTVL.

This clone was seen just once. V gene TRBV24-1 combines with J gene TRBJ2-2; TRBD1 is a possible D gene (5 bases). V was shortened by 5 bases and J by 6 bases, with 12 bases between the two germline ends. In germline, CDR1 is KGHDR, CDR2 SFDVKD. This CDR3 is 14 amino acids long. The CDR3 nucleotides are TGTGCCACCAGTGCCCAGGGATTTTCCGGGGAGCTGTTTTTT. This encodes CATSAQGFSGELFF.

V gene TRBV7-8 combines with J gene TRBJ1-3; the D is unclear. The CDR3 sequence is 15 residues long. The germline V and J ends were trimmed by 2 bases and 2 bases, with 10 bases remaining between them. Germline-derived CDR1 and CDR2 are SGHVS and FQNEAQ. The CDR3: CASSLRAGTGNTIYF. CDR3 coding DNA: TGTGCCAGCAGCTTAAGGGCGGGCACTGGAAACACCATATATTTT.

This clone has only one observation. Other DNA sequences of this sample code for an identical CDR3. This chain connects TRBV28 to TRBJ1-5, with 9 positions matching TRBD1. V trimming: 6 bases; J trimming: 5 bases; junction bases outside the gene matches: 5. The CDR3 covers 14 residues. Germline CDR1 MDHEN, CDR2 SYDVKM. The CDR3 here is CASSPGTGHQPQHF. The CDR3 DNA sequence: TGTGCCAGCAGCCCCGGGACAGGGCATCAGCCCCAGCATTTT. The full variable domain, completed using reference TRBV28 and TRBJ1-5, is DVKVTQSSRYLVKRTGEKVFLECVQDMDHENMFWYRQDPGLGLRLIYFSYDVKMKEKGDIPEGYSVSREKKERFSLILESASTNQTSMYLCASSPGTGHQPQHFGDGTRLSIL.

The chain employs TRBV11-2 and TRBJ2-7; 8 nucleotides align to TRBD1. V dropped 1 base and J dropped 4; count of bases not matched to a gene: 9. Germline V gene lookup returns CDR1 SGHAT and CDR2 FQNNGV. CDR3 length equals 16 residues. The CDR3 DNA sequence: TGTGCCAGCAGCTTAGGGGTGGGGACAGGCTCGTACGAGCAGTACTTC. Its translation is CASSLGVGTGSYEQYF. The full variable domain, with the rest looked up from reference TRBV11-2 and TRBJ2-7, is EAGVAQSPRYKIIEKRQSVAFWCNPISGHATLYWYQQILGQGPKLLIQFQNNGVVDDSQLPKDRFSAERLKGVDSTLKIQPAKLEDSAVYLCASSLGVGTGSYEQYFGPGTRLTVT.

The chain combines TRBV9 with TRBJ1-6, with 8 bases fitting TRBD1. The V and J ends lost 4 bases and 9 bases, in that order; junction bases with no gene match: 12. This CDR3 is built from 16 residues. CDR1 and CDR2 (germline): SGDLS, YYNGEE. DNA for the CDR3: TGTGCCAGCAGCCTCCGACAGGGGAGTGAGACTTCACCCCTCCACTTT. Protein: CASSLRQGSETSPLHF.

The chain links TRBV27 to TRBJ1-2; D possibly corresponds to TRBD1 (5 bases). Germline CDR1 is MNHEY and CDR2 is SMNVEV (reference sequence). The V end lost 6 bases, the J end lost 2 bases, and 10 bases lay between the germline ends. This CDR3 contains 13 residues. The CDR3 spells CASRTDRNYGYTF. The CDR3 bases are TGTGCCAGCAGGACAGACAGAAACTATGGCTACACCTTC.